The source of this T cell receptor (beta chain) is a study of blood T cell repertoires in COVID-19. Study in general: Samples of COVID-19 (acute and convalescent) were obtained from the United States, Italy and Spain. T cells, B-cell-depleted T cells, or PBMCs supplied cDNA or gDNA.

The J segment lost 7 bases and the V segment lost 2 bases, leaving 7 bases of the junction unmatched. In germline, CDR1 is MNHEY, CDR2 SVGAGI. CDR3 length: 15 amino acids. Authors' analysis steps: Estimated nucleated cell counts came from reference gene primer amplification. The table came from immunoSEQ multiplex PCR; TCRdb's copy has only in-frame clones and leaves some out. D and trimming come from the DNA, and the V and J calls and clone size come from that table. This sample has 65,000 or so clones, with roughly nine tenths found just once. The chain is built from TRBV6-5 and TRBJ1-4; the match to TRBD1 covers 7 bases. The TCR comes from a man aged 60 to 75 with acute or convalescent COVID-19. The sequencing sample was made of peripheral blood. This CDR3 reads CASSYVGQVREKLFF. The CDR3 DNA sequence: TGTGCCAGCAGTTACGTCGGACAGGTTCGTGAAAAACTGTTTTTT.